This TCR beta chain is drawn from a study of post-analysis software for immune sequencing data. About this clonotype itself: Its antigen is unknown.

Findings and limits, study-wide: There were about 5 TRBV segments more frequent in patients than controls, and TRBV5-6, TRBV5-1 and TRBV20-1 were among them. Batch-mates among the samples co-clustered strongly by F measure.

TCR beta cDNA libraries included unique molecular identifiers. One entry per CDR3 protein results from TCRdb running MiXCR on the PCR reads. The repertoire consists of under 900,000 distinct CDR3 sequences, with under 70% occurring once and the leading ten covering roughly 4.4%. V was shortened by 2 bases and J by 6 bases, with 15 bases between the two germline ends. Germline V gene lookup returns CDR1 SGHVS and CDR2 FQNEAQ. The CDR3 spans 15 residues. This TCR was sampled from a girl between 10 and 17 years old with multiple sclerosis. Material for sequencing was blood. The chain couples TRBV7-8 to TRBJ2-3, with D possibly matching TRBD1 (7 bases). CDR3 protein: CASSLSGRGADTQYF. In DNA, the CDR3 is TGTGCCAGCAGCTTATCTGGCAGGGGGGCGGATACGCAGTATTTT.